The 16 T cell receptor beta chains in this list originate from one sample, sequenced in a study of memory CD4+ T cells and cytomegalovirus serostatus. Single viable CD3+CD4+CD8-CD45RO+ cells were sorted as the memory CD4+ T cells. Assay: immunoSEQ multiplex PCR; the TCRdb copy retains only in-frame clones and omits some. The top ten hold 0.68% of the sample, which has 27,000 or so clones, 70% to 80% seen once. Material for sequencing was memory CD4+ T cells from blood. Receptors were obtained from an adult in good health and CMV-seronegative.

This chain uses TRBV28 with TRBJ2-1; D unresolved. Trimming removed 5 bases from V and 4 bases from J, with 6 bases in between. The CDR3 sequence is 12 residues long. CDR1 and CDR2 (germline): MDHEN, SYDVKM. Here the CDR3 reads CASSDNYNEQFF. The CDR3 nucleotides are TGTGCCAGCAGTGACAATTACAATGAGCAGTTCTTC.

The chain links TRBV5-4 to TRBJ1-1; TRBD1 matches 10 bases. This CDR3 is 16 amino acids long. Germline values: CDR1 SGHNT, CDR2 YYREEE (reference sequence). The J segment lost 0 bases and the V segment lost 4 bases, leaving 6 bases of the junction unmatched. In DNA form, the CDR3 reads TGTGCCAGCAGCAAGGGACAGGGGATACTGAACACTGAAGCTTTCTTT. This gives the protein CASSKGQGILNTEAFF. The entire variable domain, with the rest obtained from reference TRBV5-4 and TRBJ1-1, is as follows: ETGVTQSPTHLIKTRGQQVTLRCSSQSGHNTVSWYQQALGQGPQFIFQYYREEENGRGNFPPRFSGLQFPNYSSELNVNALELDDSALYLCASSKGQGILNTEAFFGQGTRLTVV.

CDR3 nucleotide sequence: TGTGCCATCAGTGAGTCTGACGGGGGATCGAGGAACGAGCAGTACTTC. It is translated as CAISESDGGSRNEQYF. The chain has TRBV10-3 and TRBJ2-7; D possibly corresponds to TRBD2 (6 bases). CDR1 ENHRY and CDR2 SYGVKD come from the germline V gene. The CDR3 runs 16 residues. With 0 bases removed from V and 5 bases from J, the gap between germline ends came to 17 bases.

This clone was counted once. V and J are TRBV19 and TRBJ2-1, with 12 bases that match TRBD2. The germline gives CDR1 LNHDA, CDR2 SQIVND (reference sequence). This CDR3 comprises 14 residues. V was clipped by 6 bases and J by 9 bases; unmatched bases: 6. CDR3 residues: CASSTSGGTGEQFF. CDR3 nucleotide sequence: TGTGCCAGTAGCACTAGCGGGGGGACGGGTGAGCAGTTCTTC.

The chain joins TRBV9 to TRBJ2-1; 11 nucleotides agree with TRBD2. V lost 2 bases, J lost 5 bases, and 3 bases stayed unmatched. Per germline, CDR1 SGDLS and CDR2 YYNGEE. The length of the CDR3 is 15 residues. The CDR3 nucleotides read TGTGCCAGCAGCGTCAGACTAGCGGGGAACAATGAGCAGTTCTTC. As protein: CASSVRLAGNNEQFF.

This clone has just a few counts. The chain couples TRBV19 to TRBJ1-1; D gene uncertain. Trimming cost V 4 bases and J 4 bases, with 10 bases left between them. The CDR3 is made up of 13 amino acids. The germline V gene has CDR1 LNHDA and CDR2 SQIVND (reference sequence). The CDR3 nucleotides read TGTGCCAGTAGTAGTAGAGGGATCACTGAAGCTTTCTTT. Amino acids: CASSSRGITEAFF.

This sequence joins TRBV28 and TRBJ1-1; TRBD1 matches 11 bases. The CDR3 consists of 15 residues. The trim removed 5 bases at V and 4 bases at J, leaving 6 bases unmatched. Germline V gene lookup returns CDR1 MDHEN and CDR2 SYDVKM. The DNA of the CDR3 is TGTGCCAGCAGTCTCCGGACAGGGGGCGTCACTGAAGCTTTCTTT. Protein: CASSLRTGGVTEAFF.

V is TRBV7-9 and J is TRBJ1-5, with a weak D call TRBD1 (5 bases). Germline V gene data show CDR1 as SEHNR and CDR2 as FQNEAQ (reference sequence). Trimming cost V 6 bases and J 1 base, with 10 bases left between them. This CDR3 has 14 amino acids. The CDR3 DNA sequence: TGTGCCAGCAGTAAGGACACCAGCAATCAGCCCCAGCATTTT. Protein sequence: CASSKDTSNQPQHF.

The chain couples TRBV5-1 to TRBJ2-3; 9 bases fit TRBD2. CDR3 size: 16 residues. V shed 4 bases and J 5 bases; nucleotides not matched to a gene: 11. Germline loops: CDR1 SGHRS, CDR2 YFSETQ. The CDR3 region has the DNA TGCGCCAGCAGCCCGACGGCGGGGGGGTTCGGAGATACGCAGTATTTT. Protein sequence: CASSPTAGGFGDTQYF.

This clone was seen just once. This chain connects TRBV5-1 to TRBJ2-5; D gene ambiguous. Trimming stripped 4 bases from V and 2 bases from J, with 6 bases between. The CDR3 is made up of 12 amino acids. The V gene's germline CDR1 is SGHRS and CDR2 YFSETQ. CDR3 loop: CASSDSQETQYF. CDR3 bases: TGCGCCAGCAGCGACTCACAAGAGACCCAGTACTTC.

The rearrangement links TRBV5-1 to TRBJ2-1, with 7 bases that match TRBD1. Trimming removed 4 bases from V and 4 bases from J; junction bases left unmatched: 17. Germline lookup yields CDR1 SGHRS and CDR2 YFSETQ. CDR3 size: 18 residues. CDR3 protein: CASSLRSGTALSYNEQFF. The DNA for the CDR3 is TGCGCCAGCAGCCTCCGCTCCGGGACAGCCCTCTCGTACAATGAGCAGTTCTTC. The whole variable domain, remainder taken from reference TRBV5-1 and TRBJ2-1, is KAGVTQTPRYLIKTRGQQVTLSCSPISGHRSVSWYQQTPGQGLQFLFEYFSETQRNKGNFPGRFSGRQFSNSRSEMNVSTLELGDSALYLCASSLRSGTALSYNEQFFGPGTRLTVL.

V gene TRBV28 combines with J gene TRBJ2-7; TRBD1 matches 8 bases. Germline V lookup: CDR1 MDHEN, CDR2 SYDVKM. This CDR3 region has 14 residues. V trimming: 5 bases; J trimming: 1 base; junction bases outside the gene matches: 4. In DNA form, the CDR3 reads TGTGCCAGCAGTCGACAGGGGTCGTCCTACGAGCAGTACTTC. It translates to CASSRQGSSYEQYF.

This CDR3 reads CASSVSLNLNTGELFF. DNA for the CDR3: TGTGCCAGCAGCGTATCCCTCAACTTGAACACCGGGGAGCTGTTTTTT. This sequence joins TRBV9 and TRBJ2-2, with D hard to call. The germline V and J ends were trimmed by 1 base and 1 base, with 11 bases remaining between them. Germline V gene data show CDR1 as SGDLS and CDR2 as YYNGEE. CDR3 length equals 16 residues. Drawing the rest from reference TRBV9 and TRBJ2-2, the complete variable domain is DSGVTQTPKHLITATGQRVTLRCSPRSGDLSVYWYQQSLDQGLQFLIQYYNGEERAKGNILERFSAQQFPDLHSELNLSSLELGDSALYFCASSVSLNLNTGELFFGEGSRLTVL.

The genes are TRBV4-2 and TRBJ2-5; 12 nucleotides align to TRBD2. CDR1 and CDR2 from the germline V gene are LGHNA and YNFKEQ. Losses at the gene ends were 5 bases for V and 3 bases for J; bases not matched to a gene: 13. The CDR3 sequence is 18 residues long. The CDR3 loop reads CASSLEGRLAGAEETQYF. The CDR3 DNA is TGTGCCAGCAGCTTGGAGGGGCGACTAGCGGGGGCAGAAGAGACCCAGTACTTC.

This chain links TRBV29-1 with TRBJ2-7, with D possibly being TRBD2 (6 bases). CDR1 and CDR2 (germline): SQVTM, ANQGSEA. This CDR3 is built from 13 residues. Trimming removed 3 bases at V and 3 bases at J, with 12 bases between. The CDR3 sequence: CSVDGGAGYEQYF. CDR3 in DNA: TGCAGCGTTGATGGAGGGGCCGGCTACGAGCAGTACTTC.

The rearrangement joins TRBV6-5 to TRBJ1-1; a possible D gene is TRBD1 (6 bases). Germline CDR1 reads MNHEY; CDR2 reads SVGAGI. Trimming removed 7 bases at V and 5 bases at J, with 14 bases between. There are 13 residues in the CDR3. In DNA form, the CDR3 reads TGTGCCAGCACCAAGACAGGTCGGACTGAAGCTTTCTTT. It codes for CASTKTGRTEAFF.